Shown below are 29 T cell receptor beta chains from a single sample sequenced in a study of a mutant IDH1 vaccine in newly diagnosed glioma. Stated time point: week 35, safety follow-up. Each dose delivered 300 ug of mutant IDH1 20-mer peptide subcutaneously with imiquimod. For these receptors, no antigen is known. Only in-frame clones appear in the TCRdb table, and some are missing; sequencing was by immunoSEQ multiplex PCR. The table has 50,000 to 70,000 clones, 85% to 90% seen once. The input for sequencing was PBMCs, taken from a glioma patient whose treatment included an IDH1 peptide vaccine. Every receptor here comes from a man aged 35 to 55 with glioma.

The chain has TRBV7-8 and TRBJ1-3; no reliable D call. V lost 1 base, J lost 0 bases, and 10 bases lay in between. The CDR3 sequence is 16 residues long. Looked up from germline, CDR1 is SGHVS and CDR2 is FQNEAQ. The CDR3 DNA follows: TGTGCCAGCAGCTTAGGGAGACCCAGCTCTGGAAACACCATATATTTT. The encoded protein is CASSLGRPSSGNTIYF.

The V gene is TRBV4-1, the J gene TRBJ1-5; TRBD1 agrees at 10 bases. The CDR3 contains 17 residues. Germline trimming cut 1 base from V and 2 bases from J; bases unmatched to any gene: 5. Germline loops: CDR1 MGHRA, CDR2 YSYEKL. CDR3 sequence: CASSQGAGQGRNQPQHF. The CDR3, as DNA: TGCGCCAGCAGCCAAGGGGCGGGACAGGGGCGCAATCAGCCCCAGCATTTT.

This chain connects TRBV10-3 to TRBJ2-3; D is unresolved. Per the germline V gene, CDR1 is ENHRY and CDR2 is SYGVKD. V was shortened by 0 bases and J by 6 bases, with 4 bases between the two germline ends. The CDR3 spans 12 residues. The chain's CDR3 is CAISESGDTQYF. The CDR3 DNA reads TGTGCCATCAGTGAGTCTGGGGATACGCAGTATTTT.

The chain is built from TRBV2 and TRBJ2-3; D is ambiguous. This CDR3 comprises 11 residues. V was shortened by 5 bases and J by 6 bases, with 6 bases between the two germline ends. CDR1 and CDR2 from the germline V gene are SNHLY and FYNNEI. DNA of the CDR3: TGTGCCAGCAGTTTGGAGGATACGCAGTATTTT. Its translation is CASSLEDTQYF.

V and J are TRBV29-1 and TRBJ2-1, with 10 nucleotides matching TRBD2. Germline CDR1 reads SQVTM; CDR2 reads ANQGSEA. The V and J ends lost 4 bases and 0 bases, in that order; junction bases with no gene match: 6. The CDR3 runs to 16 residues. This CDR3 reads CSVVLAGTSSYNEQFF. CDR3 DNA: TGCAGCGTTGTACTAGCGGGGACAAGCTCCTACAATGAGCAGTTCTTC.

The chain joins TRBV7-2 to TRBJ1-3; no firm D call. The CDR3 spans 12 residues. Deletions cut 3 bases from V and 3 bases from J, with 3 bases between. Germline V gives CDR1 SGHTA, CDR2 FQGNSA. CDR3 DNA: TGTGCCAGCAGCTTGGGTGGAAACACCATATATTTT. It codes for CASSLGGNTIYF. The variable domain in full, with the rest retrieved from reference TRBV7-2 and TRBJ1-3, is GAGVSQSPSNKVTEKGKDVELRCDPISGHTALYWYRQSLGQGLEFLIYFQGNSAPDKSGLPSDRFSAERTGGSVSTLTIQRTQQEDSAVYLCASSLGGNTIYFGEGSWLTVV.

This clone was seen more than once but under ten times. The chain uses TRBV6-5 and TRBJ2-1, with TRBD2 matching 9 bases. V was clipped by 5 bases and J by 4 bases; unmatched bases: 6. The CDR3 is 15 residues long. Germline CDR1 and CDR2: MNHEY and SVGAGI. Written as DNA, the CDR3 is TGTGCCAGCAGTACCGGGACTAGCAGATACAATGAGCAGTTCTTC. Its translation is CASSTGTSRYNEQFF.

The chain employs TRBV29-1 and TRBJ1-1, with 10 bases identical to TRBD1. The CDR3 has 11 residues. Germline CDR1 and CDR2: SQVTM and ANQGSEA. The CDR3 here is CSGDRGTEAFF. The CDR3 DNA reads as TGCAGTGGGGACAGGGGCACTGAAGCTTTCTTT.

V gene TRBV2 combines with J gene TRBJ2-3; TRBD2 aligns across 7 bases. V was clipped by 6 bases and J by 4 bases; unmatched bases: 7. The V gene's germline CDR1 is SNHLY and CDR2 FYNNEI. This CDR3 comprises 14 residues. In DNA, the CDR3 is TGTGCCAGCAGGGGCGGGAGACCCCCAGATACGCAGTATTTT. It is translated as CASRGGRPPDTQYF.

The V call is TRBV19, the J call TRBJ2-1, with 8 bases matching TRBD2. The trim removed 3 bases at V and 3 bases at J, leaving 4 bases unmatched. Germline values: CDR1 LNHDA, CDR2 SQIVND (reference sequence). This CDR3 has 15 amino acids. CDR3 in DNA: TGTGCCAGTAGTATTGCGGGAGGAGGCTACAATGAGCAGTTCTTC. Its translation is CASSIAGGGYNEQFF.

This clone turned up a few times. This chain uses TRBV7-9 with TRBJ2-6, with TRBD1 matching 8 bases. Germline loops: CDR1 SEHNR, CDR2 FQNEAQ (reference sequence). V lost 6 bases, J lost 4 bases, and 8 bases stayed unmatched. CDR3 length: 16 amino acids. The CDR3 DNA reads TGTGCCAGCAGGTCGGACAGGGCTACCGGGGCCAACGTCCTGACTTTC. Residues: CASRSDRATGANVLTF.

This CDR3 reads CAIGQGVWPYEQYF. CDR3 DNA: TGTGCCATCGGACAGGGGGTGTGGCCCTACGAGCAGTACTTC. This chain links TRBV10-3 with TRBJ2-7; 10 nucleotides match TRBD1. CDR3 length: 14 residues. Germline V CDR1 and CDR2: ENHRY, SYGVKD. V dropped 8 bases and J dropped 2; count of bases not matched to a gene: 6.

The V gene is TRBV18, the J gene TRBJ1-3; no clear D. Deletions cut 2 bases from V and 5 bases from J, with 7 bases between. CDR3 length equals 13 residues. CDR1 and CDR2 from the germline V gene are KGHSH and LQKENI. CDR3 nucleotides: TGTGCCAGCTCACCAGAGGCCAGAAACACCATATATTTT. Translated: CASSPEARNTIYF.

The chain has TRBV11-2 and TRBJ1-5, with 7 bases aligning to TRBD1. Losses at the gene ends were 6 bases for V and 4 bases for J; bases not matched to a gene: 6. This CDR3 comprises 14 residues. Germline CDR1 is SGHAT and CDR2 is FQNNGV. The CDR3 here is CASRKTGNNQPQHF. The CDR3 DNA reads as TGTGCCAGCAGGAAGACAGGGAATAATCAGCCCCAGCATTTT.

This clone was found a few times. The chain employs TRBV19 and TRBJ2-5; a weak D match, TRBD2 (6 bases). The V end lost 3 bases, the J end lost 5 bases, and 10 bases lay between the germline ends. The CDR3 runs 13 residues. Germline CDR1 and CDR2: LNHDA and SQIVND (reference sequence). Here the CDR3 reads CASSIPGGETQYF. Here the CDR3 DNA reads TGTGCCAGTAGTATCCCAGGAGGGGAGACCCAGTACTTC.

This chain uses TRBV9 with TRBJ2-1; 11 bases line up with TRBD1. The CDR3 loop spans 18 amino acids. From germline, CDR1 is SGDLS and CDR2 YYNGEE. Germline trimming cut 4 bases from V and 3 bases from J; bases unmatched to any gene: 12. CDR3 nucleotide sequence: TGTGCCAGCAGCCGGGGACAGGGGGTAACCGGTGGCTACAATGAGCAGTTCTTC. Residues: CASSRGQGVTGGYNEQFF. Combining the CDR3 with reference TRBV9 and TRBJ2-1 gives the whole variable domain DSGVTQTPKHLITATGQRVTLRCSPRSGDLSVYWYQQSLDQGLQFLIQYYNGEERAKGNILERFSAQQFPDLHSELNLSSLELGDSALYFCASSRGQGVTGGYNEQFFGPGTRLTVL.

The rearrangement links TRBV18 to TRBJ2-7, with 7 bases identical to TRBD2. Germline V gene lookup returns CDR1 KGHSH and CDR2 LQKENI. The CDR3 runs 16 residues. Trimming cost V 3 bases and J 0 bases; bases outside gene matches: 8. The DNA of the CDR3 is TGTGCCAGCTCACCCCAGGGAGGGAGAAGCTCCTACGAGCAGTACTTC. Translation: CASSPQGGRSSYEQYF.

This chain uses TRBV7-2 with TRBJ1-5; D is unresolved. This CDR3 has 12 amino acids. Germline assignment: CDR1 SGHTA and CDR2 FQGNSA. Between the trimmed V and J ends, which lost 3 bases and 7 bases, there was a span of 7 bases. CDR3 nucleotide sequence: TGTGCCAGCAGCTTCGGACGACAGCCCCAGCATTTT. It translates to CASSFGRQPQHF.

The rearrangement links TRBV15 to TRBJ2-2; 7 bases fit TRBD2. The germline V gene has CDR1 LNHNV and CDR2 YYDKDF (reference sequence). The V segment lost 5 bases and the J segment 3 bases; nucleotides outside the gene matches: 0. The CDR3 loop spans 13 amino acids. The CDR3 sequence: CATSGGDTGELFF. The CDR3 DNA reads as TGTGCCACCAGCGGGGGGGACACCGGGGAGCTGTTTTTT. Looking up the rest from reference TRBV15 and TRBJ2-2 gives the full variable domain: DAMVIQNPRYQVTQFGKPVTLSCSQTLNHNVMYWYQQKSSQAPKLLFHYYDKDFNNEADTPDNFQSRRPNTSFCFLDIRSPGLGDTAMYLCATSGGDTGELFFGEGSRLTVL.

J is TRBJ2-3 and V is TRBV5-1; no definite D call. The CDR3 covers 12 residues. From germline, CDR1 is SGHRS and CDR2 YFSETQ. The V end lost 6 bases, the J end lost 9 bases, and 14 bases lay between the germline ends. CDR3 coding DNA: TGCGCCAGCACCCAAGACCAACTAACGCAGTATTTT. Translated: CASTQDQLTQYF.

J is TRBJ2-5 and V is TRBV7-9, with a weak D call TRBD1 (5 bases). Trimming stripped 5 bases from V and 4 bases from J, with 14 bases between. The CDR3 has 14 residues. Per germline, CDR1 SEHNR and CDR2 FQNEAQ (reference sequence). The DNA for the CDR3 is TGTGCCAGCAGCCTGCTCGGGCAGGGAGAGACCCAGTACTTC. Translation gives CASSLLGQGETQYF.

Details on this clone: Other DNA sequences in this specimen translate into the identical CDR3. This sequence joins TRBV18 and TRBJ2-2; D not resolved. Germline lookup yields CDR1 KGHSH and CDR2 LQKENI. V lost 3 bases and J 3 bases, leaving 2 bases between the germline ends. The CDR3 spans 12 residues. This CDR3 is CASSPDTGELFF. The CDR3 DNA reads TGTGCCAGCTCACCGGACACCGGGGAGCTGTTTTTT.

The chain joins TRBV19 to TRBJ1-5; TRBD1 is a possible D gene (5 bases). Trimming shortened V by 3 bases and J by 3 bases, and 12 bases separated the two germline ends. Germline lookup yields CDR1 LNHDA and CDR2 SQIVND (reference sequence). CDR3 length: 15 amino acids. DNA for the CDR3: TGTGCCAGTAGTATCTCGGAGGGGCTCAATCAGCCCCAGCATTTT. Protein sequence: CASSISEGLNQPQHF.

V gene TRBV4-2 combines with J gene TRBJ1-2; weak D call: TRBD1 (5 bases). V was trimmed by 1 base and J by 0 bases, leaving 9 bases between them. The CDR3 is 15 residues long. The germline CDR1 and CDR2 sequences are LGHNA and YNFKEQ. CDR3 residues: CASSQGLTANYGYTF. The DNA of the CDR3 is TGTGCCAGCAGCCAAGGTCTGACAGCTAACTATGGCTACACCTTC.

The V call is TRBV5-1, the J call TRBJ2-3; 12 bases are a match to TRBD2. Germline lookup yields CDR1 SGHRS and CDR2 YFSETQ. There are 15 residues in the CDR3. The J segment lost 6 bases and the V segment lost 4 bases, leaving 6 bases of the junction unmatched. For the CDR3, the DNA is TGCGCCAGCAGCGCGACTAGCGGGAGATTTGATACGCAGTATTTT. Protein product: CASSATSGRFDTQYF.

The chain couples TRBV4-3 to TRBJ1-3; 9 bases match TRBD1. The CDR3 loop spans 16 amino acids. CDR1 and CDR2 (germline): LGHNA, YSLEER. Losses at the gene ends were 3 bases for V and 3 bases for J; bases not matched to a gene: 6. The CDR3: CASSHDTGGSGNTIYF. CDR3 coding DNA: TGCGCCAGCAGCCACGATACAGGGGGCAGTGGAAACACCATATATTTT.

This clone was found once. The V call is TRBV28, the J call TRBJ2-6, with D perhaps given as TRBD1 or TRBD2 (6 bases each). V lost 3 bases, J lost 0 bases, and 9 bases lay in between. Germline CDR1 is MDHEN and CDR2 is SYDVKM. This CDR3 has 16 amino acids. Here the CDR3 DNA reads TGTGCCAGCAGTTTGGGGGGCAGCTCTGGGGCCAACGTCCTGACTTTC. Translation gives CASSLGGSSGANVLTF.

V usage is TRBV6-6 and J usage is TRBJ1-1; maybe TRBD1 (5 bases). This CDR3 is built from 14 residues. Trimming took 4 bases from V and 2 from J, leaving 11 bases between them. Germline V CDR1 and CDR2: MNHNY, SVGAGI (reference sequence). The CDR3 bases are TGTGCCAGCAGTTCTACAGGAGCAAACACTGAAGCTTTCTTT. Translated: CASSSTGANTEAFF.

Note on this clone: Distinct nucleotide sequences in the sample also encode this CDR3. The chain employs TRBV9 and TRBJ2-7, with TRBD1 matching 10 bases. Germline V gene sequence: CDR1 SGDLS, CDR2 YYNGEE. V gave up 3 bases and J gave up 4 bases; unmatched junction bases: 4. The CDR3 is made up of 14 amino acids. CDR3: CASSAGTGVYEQYF. CDR3 coding DNA: TGTGCCAGCAGCGCCGGGACAGGGGTTTACGAGCAGTACTTC.